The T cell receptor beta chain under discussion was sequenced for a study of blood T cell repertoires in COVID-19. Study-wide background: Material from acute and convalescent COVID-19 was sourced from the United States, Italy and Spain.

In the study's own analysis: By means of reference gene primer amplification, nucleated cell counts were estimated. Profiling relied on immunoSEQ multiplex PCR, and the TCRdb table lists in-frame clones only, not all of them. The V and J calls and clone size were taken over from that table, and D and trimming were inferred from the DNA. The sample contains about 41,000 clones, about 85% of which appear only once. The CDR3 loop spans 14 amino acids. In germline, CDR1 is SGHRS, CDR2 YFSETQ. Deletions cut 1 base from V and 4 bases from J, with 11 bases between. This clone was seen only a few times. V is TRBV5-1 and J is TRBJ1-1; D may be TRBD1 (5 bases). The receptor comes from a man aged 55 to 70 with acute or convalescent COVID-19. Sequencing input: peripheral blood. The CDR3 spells CASSLSQGSTEAFF. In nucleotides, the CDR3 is TGCGCCAGCAGCTTGTCGCAGGGAAGCACTGAAGCTTTCTTT.